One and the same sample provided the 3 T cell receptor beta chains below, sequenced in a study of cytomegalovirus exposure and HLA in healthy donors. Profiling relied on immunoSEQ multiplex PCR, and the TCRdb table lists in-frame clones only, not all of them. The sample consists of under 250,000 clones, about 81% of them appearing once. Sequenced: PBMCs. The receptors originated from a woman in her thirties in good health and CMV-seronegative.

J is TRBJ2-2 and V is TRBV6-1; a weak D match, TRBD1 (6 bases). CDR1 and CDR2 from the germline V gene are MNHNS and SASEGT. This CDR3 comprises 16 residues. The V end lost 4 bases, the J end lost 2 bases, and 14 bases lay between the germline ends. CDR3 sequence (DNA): TGTGCCAGCAGTGCACAGGGTCTCATTAACACCGGGGAGCTGTTTTTT. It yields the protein CASSAQGLINTGELFF.

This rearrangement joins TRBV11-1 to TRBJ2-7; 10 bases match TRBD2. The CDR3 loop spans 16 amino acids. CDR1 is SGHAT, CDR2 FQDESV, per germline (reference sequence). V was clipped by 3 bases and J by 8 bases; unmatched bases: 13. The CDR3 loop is CASSFTERGGPSQQYF. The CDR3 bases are TGTGCCAGCAGCTTTACGGAGCGGGGGGGCCCGTCGCAGCAGTACTTC.

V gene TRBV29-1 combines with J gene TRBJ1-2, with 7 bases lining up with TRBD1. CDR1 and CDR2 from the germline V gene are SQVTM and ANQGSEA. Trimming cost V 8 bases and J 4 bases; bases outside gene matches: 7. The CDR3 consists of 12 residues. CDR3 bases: TGCAGCATGTCTGACAGGGTCTATGGCTACACCTTC. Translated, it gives CSMSDRVYGYTF.